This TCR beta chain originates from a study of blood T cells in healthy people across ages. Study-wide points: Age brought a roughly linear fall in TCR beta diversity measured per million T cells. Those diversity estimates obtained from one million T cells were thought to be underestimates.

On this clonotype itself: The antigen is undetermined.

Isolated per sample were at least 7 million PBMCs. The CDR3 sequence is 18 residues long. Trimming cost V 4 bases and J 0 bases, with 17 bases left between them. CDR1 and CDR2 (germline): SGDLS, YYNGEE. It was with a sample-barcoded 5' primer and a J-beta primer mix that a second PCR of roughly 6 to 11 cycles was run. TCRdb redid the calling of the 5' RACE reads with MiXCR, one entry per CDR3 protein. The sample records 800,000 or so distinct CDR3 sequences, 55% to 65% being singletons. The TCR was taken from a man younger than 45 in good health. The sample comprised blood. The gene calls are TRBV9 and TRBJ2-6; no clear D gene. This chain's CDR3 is CASSPSGGLSSGANVLTF. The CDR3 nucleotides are TGTGCCAGCAGCCCCTCGGGCGGATTGAGCTCTGGGGCCAACGTCCTGACTTTC.